The table lists the clone carrying this TCR beta chain with many counts. Its antigen is not known. MiXCR, run by TCRdb on the 5' RACE reads, gives a single entry per CDR3 protein. In the table there are about 270,000 distinct CDR3 sequences, more than 15% of which are singletons. Germline V gene data show CDR1 as SGHRS and CDR2 as YFSETQ. The CDR3 totals 14 residues. The V and J ends lost 4 bases and 1 base respectively, with 11 bases between them. The data stem from a study of T-cell memory formation after mild COVID-19. Study-wide results and caveats: Later expanders leaned CD4+, whereas day 15 to 85 contracting clones were balanced CD4/CD8. Shrinking CD4+ clones were chiefly CM and EM; CD8+ ones were chiefly EMRA. Proof of SARS-CoV-2 specificity was absent for the second-wave clones that crested on day 37.

Input material: PBMCs or a T cell subset sorted from them (not recorded which). The V and J genes are TRBV5-1 and TRBJ1-1; the D is unclear. This receptor was obtained from a young man who had mild COVID-19 (a few samples of this study predate the infection). Cell type and time point are not known. The CDR3 protein is CASSLDAGNTEAFF. CDR3 coding DNA: TGCGCCAGCAGCCTGGACGCTGGGAACACTGAAGCTTTCTTT.